Below are 25 T cell receptor beta chains sequenced from a single sample in a study of long-term antiretroviral therapy in people with HIV. Run at survey level, the immunoSEQ assay was version v3.0. Repertoires were generated with immunoSEQ multiplex PCR, while TCRdb's copy carries only in-frame clones and drops some. The sample comprises around 30,000 clones, over 75% of which are singletons, and around 8.2% rests with the top ten. The specimen was unsorted PBMCs, collected 3 years after starting antiretroviral therapy. The receptors come from a man aged 35 to 55 with HIV.

The V gene is TRBV7-3, the J gene TRBJ2-6; 10 bases align to TRBD1. This CDR3 is built from 19 residues. CDR1 SGHTA and CDR2 FQGTGA come from the germline V gene. V was clipped by 4 bases and J by 0 bases; unmatched bases: 9. The CDR3 protein is CASSSPGTGAVSGANVLTF. In DNA form, the CDR3 reads TGTGCCAGCAGCTCCCCCGGGACAGGGGCCGTCTCTGGGGCCAACGTCCTGACTTTC.

The chain has TRBV6-5 and TRBJ1-5; D is uncertain. Per germline, CDR1 MNHEY and CDR2 SVGAGI. The CDR3 has 14 amino acids. V was shortened by 4 bases and J by 0 bases, with 7 bases between the two germline ends. The CDR3 here is CASSSKGSNQPQHF. The CDR3 coding sequence is TGTGCCAGCAGTTCAAAGGGTAGCAATCAGCCCCAGCATTTT.

DNA for the CDR3: TGTGCCAGCAGCCGGCCATCAGGGGTAGACAGTCTTGAGGGCTACACCTTC. The encoded protein is CASSRPSGVDSLEGYTF. This chain joins TRBV5-6 and TRBJ1-2; D perhaps matches TRBD1 (6 bases). In germline, CDR1 is SGHDT, CDR2 YYEEEE. This CDR3 has 17 amino acids. V was cut by 4 bases and J by 8 bases, with 27 bases left in between.

The chain carries TRBV10-3 and TRBJ1-2, with TRBD1 matching over 8 bases. With V trimmed by 6 bases and J by 10 bases, 16 bases remained unmatched. Germline lookup yields CDR1 ENHRY and CDR2 SYGVKD. The CDR3 extends over 15 amino acids. The CDR3 DNA reads as TGTGCCATCAGCGAGACGGGTGGACAGGGAGAATTCTACACCTTC. Protein sequence: CAISETGGQGEFYTF.

Only one count was recorded for this clone. The gene calls are TRBV4-1 and TRBJ2-3; a possible D gene is TRBD2 (5 bases). This CDR3 region has 15 residues. Germline V gene lookup returns CDR1 MGHRA and CDR2 YSYEKL. The V end lost 4 bases, the J end lost 1 base, and 12 bases lay between the germline ends. The chain's CDR3 is CASSRREVGTDTQYF. CDR3 sequence (DNA): TGCGCCAGCAGCCGACGGGAAGTCGGCACAGATACGCAGTATTTT.

V gene TRBV5-4 combines with J gene TRBJ1-4, with TRBD1 as a possible D gene (5 bases). From germline, CDR1 is SGHNT and CDR2 YYREEE (reference sequence). V lost 0 bases and J 8 bases, leaving 11 bases between the germline ends. The CDR3 extends over 14 amino acids. DNA for the CDR3: TGTGCCAGCAGCTTGGGGACAATCGACGAAAAACTGTTTTTT. Encoded protein: CASSLGTIDEKLFF.

The chain couples TRBV30 to TRBJ1-2, with D uncertain. Germline V gene sequence: CDR1 GTSNPN, CDR2 SVGIG (reference sequence). The CDR3 length is 11 residues. V was pared by 2 bases and J by 2 bases, with 3 bases between. In DNA form, the CDR3 reads TGTGCCTGGAGTCTCAACTATGGCTACACCTTC. As protein: CAWSLNYGYTF. The whole variable domain, filled in from reference TRBV30 and TRBJ1-2, reads SQTIHQWPATLVQPVGSPLSLECTVEGTSNPNLYWYRQAAGRGLQLLFYSVGIGQISSEVPQNLSASRPQDRQFILSSKKLLLSDSGFYLCAWSLNYGYTFGSGTRLTVV.

The chain uses TRBV25-1 and TRBJ2-2; TRBD1 matches at 11 bases. V lost 2 bases, J lost 6 bases, and 2 bases stayed unmatched. This CDR3 is 15 amino acids long. Germline lookup yields CDR1 MGHDK and CDR2 SYGVNS. The CDR3 DNA sequence: TGTGCCAGCAGTGAACGGACAGGGGGCCCCGGGGAGCTGTTTTTT. Its translation is CASSERTGGPGELFF.

The chain joins TRBV6-1 to TRBJ1-1; D possibly corresponds to TRBD1 (6 bases). CDR3 length equals 14 residues. Germline CDR1 and CDR2: MNHNS and SASEGT. V lost 1 base, J lost 3 bases, and 9 bases lay in between. The chain's CDR3 is CASSEGSGDTEAFF. The CDR3 nucleotides read TGTGCCAGCAGTGAAGGATCAGGGGACACTGAAGCTTTCTTT.

The gene calls are TRBV6-1 and TRBJ1-3, with TRBD1 matching over 7 bases. CDR3 length equals 15 residues. Germline CDR1 and CDR2: MNHNS and SASEGT. Trimming took 3 bases from V and 2 from J; bases not matched to a gene: 4. The CDR3 is CASSENRGTGNTIYF. The CDR3 DNA is TGTGCCAGCAGTGAGAACAGGGGAACTGGAAACACCATATATTTT.

The J gene is TRBJ2-2, the V gene TRBV9, with D perhaps TRBD1 or TRBD2 (6 bases each). CDR1 and CDR2 (germline): SGDLS, YYNGEE. The CDR3 length is 16 residues. Between the trimmed V and J ends, which lost 3 bases and 8 bases, there was a span of 20 bases. CDR3: CASSAGAGPLGGELFF. The CDR3 DNA follows: TGTGCCAGCAGCGCGGGGGCGGGACCCTTAGGGGGGGAGCTGTTTTTT.

The chain has TRBV5-6 and TRBJ2-7; D is unresolved. V lost 0 bases and J lost 1, with 8 bases in between. CDR3 length equals 14 residues. Looked up from germline, CDR1 is SGHDT and CDR2 is YYEEEE. CDR3 protein: CASSLGHSSYEQYF. DNA of the CDR3: TGTGCCAGCAGCTTGGGTCACAGTTCCTACGAGCAGTACTTC.

The rearrangement links TRBV11-2 to TRBJ2-4, with a weak D call TRBD2 (6 bases). CDR3 length: 17 residues. Germline CDR1 SGHAT, CDR2 FQNNGV. Here the CDR3 reads CAASVGGRGVAKNIQYF. For the CDR3, the DNA is TGTGCTGCGTCGGTTGGGGGGAGAGGGGTAGCCAAAAACATTCAGTACTTC.

V gene TRBV12-5 combines with J gene TRBJ2-3; TRBD2 is a possible D gene (6 bases). Germline V gene data show CDR1 as LGHNT and CDR2 as FRNRAP. CDR3 length: 15 residues. Trimming shortened V by 8 bases and J by 0 bases, and 15 bases separated the two germline ends. The CDR3 protein is CASPPGGPSTDTQYF. CDR3 bases: TGTGCTAGTCCCCCCGGGGGACCTAGCACAGATACGCAGTATTTT. Together with reference TRBV12-5 and TRBJ2-3, the CDR3 gives the full variable domain: DARVTQTPRHKVTEMGQEVTMRCQPILGHNTVFWYRQTMMQGLELLAYFRNRAPLDDSGMPKDRFSAEMPDATLATLKIQPSEPRDSAVYFCASPPGGPSTDTQYFGPGTRLTVL.

The V and J genes are TRBV2 and TRBJ2-3, with D possibly being TRBD2 (5 bases). The germline V and J ends were trimmed by 0 bases and 3 bases, with 16 bases remaining between them. Germline V gene lookup returns CDR1 SNHLY and CDR2 FYNNEI. The CDR3 runs 17 residues. The CDR3 region is CASSEALAGWVTDTQYF. In DNA form, the CDR3 reads TGTGCCAGCAGTGAAGCGCTGGCGGGCTGGGTGACAGATACGCAGTATTTT.

This clone was counted once. The J gene is TRBJ1-1, the V gene TRBV18; 9 bases map to TRBD1. This CDR3 has 17 amino acids. CDR1 is KGHSH, CDR2 LQKENI, per germline. The ends lost 7 bases at V and 2 bases at J; junction bases unmatched: 14. The CDR3 DNA is TGTGCCAGCTACTACGGACAGGGACAGGGATTAAACACTGAAGCTTTCTTT. It translates to CASYYGQGQGLNTEAFF.

The chain is built from TRBV6-1 and TRBJ1-5, with D possibly TRBD1 on 6 matching bases. The germline V gene encodes CDR1 MNHNS and CDR2 SASEGT. This CDR3 is built from 13 residues. V was clipped by 6 bases and J by 7 bases, with 13 bases between them. CDR3 sequence reads: CASSQGLRQPQHF. CDR3 in DNA: TGTGCCAGCAGCCAGGGGTTACGGCAGCCCCAGCATTTT.

The CDR3 is CASSRRTEDEKGYTF. For the CDR3, the DNA is TGTGCCAGCAGTAGGCGGACGGAGGATGAGAAAGGCTACACCTTC. The chain employs TRBV6-1 and TRBJ1-2; no reliable D call. CDR1 MNHNS and CDR2 SASEGT come from the germline V gene. CDR3 length: 15 residues. V lost 5 bases and J 8 bases, leaving 21 bases between the germline ends.

The chain couples TRBV4-2 to TRBJ2-3; TRBD1 is a possible D gene (5 bases). Per germline, CDR1 LGHNA and CDR2 YNFKEQ. V dropped 0 bases and J dropped 0 bases, with 10 bases sitting between them. The CDR3 contains 16 residues. The CDR3, as DNA: TGTGCCAGCAGCCAAGAGGGGCTGGCAAGCACAGATACGCAGTATTTT. Translating gives CASSQEGLASTDTQYF.

The chain couples TRBV5-5 to TRBJ1-2; D call uncertain. The germline gives CDR1 SGHKS, CDR2 YYEKEE (reference sequence). The CDR3 spans 12 residues. Trimming took 4 bases from V and 4 from J, leaving 8 bases between them. The CDR3 nucleotides read TGTGCCAGCAGCCGACAAGGCTATGGCTACACCTTC. It yields the protein CASSRQGYGYTF.

The CDR3 nucleotides read TGTGCCAGCAGTTACGCGATGGGGTCTGGAAACACCATATATTTT. The encoded protein is CASSYAMGSGNTIYF. The rearrangement uses TRBV6-5 and TRBJ1-3; D gene uncertain. Germline V CDR1 and CDR2: MNHEY, SVGAGI. Trimming stripped 2 bases from V and 1 base from J, with 9 bases between. This CDR3 region has 15 residues.

The table lists this clone with a few counts. The chain has TRBV5-1 and TRBJ2-7; tentative D call: TRBD1 (6 bases). V lost 0 bases to trimming and J lost 5 bases, with 6 bases between them. This CDR3 region has 12 residues. Per the germline V gene, CDR1 is SGHRS and CDR2 is YFSETQ. The CDR3 DNA sequence: TGCGCCAGCAGCTTGGGGACAGACGAGCAGTACTTC. It encodes CASSLGTDEQYF.

The rearrangement joins TRBV6-5 to TRBJ2-7, with 8 nucleotides matching TRBD2. The CDR3 spans 14 residues. With 5 bases clipped from V and 3 bases from J, the junction kept 6 bases outside the gene matches. The germline CDR1 and CDR2 sequences are MNHEY and SVGAGI. The CDR3 DNA is TGTGCCAGCAGTATGGGACTAGGAGTCTACGAGCAGTACTTC. Residues: CASSMGLGVYEQYF.

The chain recombines TRBV5-1 with TRBJ2-7; D is possibly TRBD1 (7 bases). The germline CDR1 and CDR2 sequences are SGHRS and YFSETQ. The ends were cut back, 5 bases at V and 2 bases at J, with 14 bases in the middle. The CDR3 consists of 14 residues. The DNA of the CDR3 is TGCGCCAGCAGTTGGCAGGGGGGAGCCTACGAGCAGTACTTC. Amino acid sequence: CASSWQGGAYEQYF.

The chain combines TRBV13 with TRBJ2-7; possible D gene TRBD2, 7 bases. The V gene's germline CDR1 is PRHDT and CDR2 FYEKMQ (reference sequence). This CDR3 is 17 amino acids long. V was trimmed by 5 bases and J by 3 bases, leaving 23 bases between them. The CDR3 spells CASSPRILGGAFYEQYF. CDR3 coding DNA: TGTGCCAGCAGCCCCCGGATTCTGGGGGGGGCTTTCTACGAGCAGTACTTC.